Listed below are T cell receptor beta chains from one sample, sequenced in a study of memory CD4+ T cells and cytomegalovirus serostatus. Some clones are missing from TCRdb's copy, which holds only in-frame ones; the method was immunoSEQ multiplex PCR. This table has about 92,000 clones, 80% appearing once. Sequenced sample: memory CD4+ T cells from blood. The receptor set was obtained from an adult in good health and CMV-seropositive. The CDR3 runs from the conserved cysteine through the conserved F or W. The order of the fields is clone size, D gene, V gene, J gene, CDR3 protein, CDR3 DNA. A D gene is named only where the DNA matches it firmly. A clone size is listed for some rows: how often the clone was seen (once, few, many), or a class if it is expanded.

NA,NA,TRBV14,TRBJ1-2,CASSQEGTAFYGYTF,TGTGCCAGCAGCCAAGAGGGAACAGCCTTCTATGGCTACACCTTC
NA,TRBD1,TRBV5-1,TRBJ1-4,CASSPGQGGSATNEKLFF,TGCGCCAGCAGCCCGGGACAGGGAGGGTCGGCCACTAATGAAAAACTGTTTTTT
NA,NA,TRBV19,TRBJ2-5,CASSRSGLSQETQYF,TGTGCCAGTAGTCGCAGCGGCCTCTCCCAAGAGACCCAGTACTTC
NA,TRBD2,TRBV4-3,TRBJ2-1,CASSRSLAGALTYNEQFF,TGCGCCAGCAGCCGATCACTAGCGGGAGCCCTCACCTACAATGAGCAGTTCTTC
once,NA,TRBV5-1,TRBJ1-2,CASSFDGSEGYGYTF,TGCGCCAGCAGCTTCGACGGAAGCGAGGGCTATGGCTACACCTTC
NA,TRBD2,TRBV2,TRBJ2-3,CASRLGSGRVADTQYF,TGTGCCAGCAGGCTGGGCAGCGGGAGAGTCGCAGATACGCAGTATTTT
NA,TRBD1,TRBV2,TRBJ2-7,CASSPQGQLSYEQYF,TGTGCCAGCAGTCCCCAGGGACAGCTCTCCTACGAGCAGTACTTC
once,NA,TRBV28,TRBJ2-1,CASSFGSRLENEQFF,TGTGCCAGCAGTTTCGGGTCTCGTCTAGAGAATGAGCAGTTCTTC
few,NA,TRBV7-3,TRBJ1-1,CASSLTAGNTEAFF,TGTGCCAGCAGCTTAACTGCGGGGAACACTGAAGCTTTCTTT
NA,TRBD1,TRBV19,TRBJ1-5,CASAKQGIGNQPQHF,TGTGCCAGTGCCAAACAGGGGATTGGCAATCAGCCCCAGCATTTT
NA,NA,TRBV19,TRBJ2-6,CASSIKGRTGANVLTF,TGTGCCAGTAGTATCAAGGGGAGGACTGGGGCCAACGTCCTGACTTTC
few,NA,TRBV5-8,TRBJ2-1,CASNWEGLKQFF,TGTGCCAGCAACTGGGAAGGGCTCAAGCAGTTCTTC
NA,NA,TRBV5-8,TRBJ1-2,CASSWGGYTF,TGTGCCAGCAGCTGGGGGGGCTACACCTTC
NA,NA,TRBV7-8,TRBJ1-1,CASSLLGSVVTEAFF,TGTGCCAGCAGCTTATTGGGGTCCGTGGTCACTGAAGCTTTCTTT
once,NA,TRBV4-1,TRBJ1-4,CASSQGRAAGANEKLFF,TGCGCCAGCAGCCAAGGACGGGCAGCAGGGGCTAATGAAAAACTGTTTTTT
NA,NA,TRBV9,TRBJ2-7,CASSVDPSAYEQYF,TGTGCCAGCAGCGTAGATCCTAGCGCCTACGAGCAGTACTTC
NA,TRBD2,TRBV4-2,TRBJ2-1,CASSLNVGTSGSTGYNEQFF,TGTGCCAGCAGCCTCAATGTCGGGACTAGCGGGAGTACAGGGTACAATGAGCAGTTCTTC
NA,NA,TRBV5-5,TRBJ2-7,CASSLDGYEQYF,TGTGCCAGCAGCTTGGACGGCTACGAGCAGTACTTC
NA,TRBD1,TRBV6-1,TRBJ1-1,CASSVDRGRRDAFF,TGTGCCAGCAGTGTTGACAGGGGGCGCAGAGACGCTTTCTTT
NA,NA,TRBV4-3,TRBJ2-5,CATPGSVETQYF,TGCGCCACCCCAGGGAGCGTGGAGACCCAGTACTTC
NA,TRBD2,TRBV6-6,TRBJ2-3,CASSSGRRGTDTQYF,TGTGCCAGCAGCAGCGGGAGACGTGGCACAGATACGCAGTATTTT
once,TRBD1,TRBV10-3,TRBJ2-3,CAISAGGGGDTQYF,TGTGCCATCAGTGCAGGGGGCGGAGGGGATACGCAGTATTTT